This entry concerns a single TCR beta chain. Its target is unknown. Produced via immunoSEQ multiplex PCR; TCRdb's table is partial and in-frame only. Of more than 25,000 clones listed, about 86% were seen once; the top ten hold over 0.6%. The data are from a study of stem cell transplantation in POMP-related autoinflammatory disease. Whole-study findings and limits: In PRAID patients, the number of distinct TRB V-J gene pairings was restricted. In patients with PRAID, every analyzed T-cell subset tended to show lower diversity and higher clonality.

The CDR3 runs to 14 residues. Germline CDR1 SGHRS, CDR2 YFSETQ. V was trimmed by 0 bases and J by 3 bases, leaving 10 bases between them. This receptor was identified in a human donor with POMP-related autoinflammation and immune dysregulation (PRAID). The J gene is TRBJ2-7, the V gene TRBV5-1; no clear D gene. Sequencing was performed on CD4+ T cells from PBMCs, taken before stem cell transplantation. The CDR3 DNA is TGCGCCAGCAGCTTGGGGGTCGGTTACTACGAGCAGTACTTC. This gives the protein CASSLGVGYYEQYF.